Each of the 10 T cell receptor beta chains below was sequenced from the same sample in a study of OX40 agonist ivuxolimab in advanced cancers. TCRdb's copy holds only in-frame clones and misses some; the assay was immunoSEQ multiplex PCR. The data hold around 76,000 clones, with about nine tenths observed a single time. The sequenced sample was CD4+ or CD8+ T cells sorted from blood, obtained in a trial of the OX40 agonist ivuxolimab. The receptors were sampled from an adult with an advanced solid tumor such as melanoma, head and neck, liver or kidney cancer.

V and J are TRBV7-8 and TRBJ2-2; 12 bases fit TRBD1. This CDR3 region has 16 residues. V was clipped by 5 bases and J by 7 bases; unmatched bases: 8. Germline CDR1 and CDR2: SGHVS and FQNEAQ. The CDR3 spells CASSSRDRGLIGELFF. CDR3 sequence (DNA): TGTGCCAGCAGCAGCCGGGACAGGGGGCTTATCGGGGAGCTGTTTTTT.

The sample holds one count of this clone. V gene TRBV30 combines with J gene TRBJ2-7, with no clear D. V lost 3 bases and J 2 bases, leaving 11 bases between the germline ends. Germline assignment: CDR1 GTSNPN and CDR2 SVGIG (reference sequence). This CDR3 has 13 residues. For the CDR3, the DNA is TGTGCCTGGAGGGCAACATCAACCTACGAGCAGTACTTC. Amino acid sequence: CAWRATSTYEQYF.

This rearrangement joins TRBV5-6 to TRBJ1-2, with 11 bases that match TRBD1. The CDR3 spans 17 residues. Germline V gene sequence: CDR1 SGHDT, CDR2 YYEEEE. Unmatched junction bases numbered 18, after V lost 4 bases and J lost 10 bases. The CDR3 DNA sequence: TGTGCCAGCAGCCCTGGGACAGGGGGAGGGGGTTATTCTCTCTACACCTTC. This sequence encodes CASSPGTGGGGYSLYTF.

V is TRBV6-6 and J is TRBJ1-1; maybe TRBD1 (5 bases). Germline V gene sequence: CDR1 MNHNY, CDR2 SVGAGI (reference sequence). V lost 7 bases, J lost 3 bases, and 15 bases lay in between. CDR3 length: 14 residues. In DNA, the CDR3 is TGTGCCAGCAACTCTGCAGGGTCGGACACTGAAGCTTTCTTT. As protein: CASNSAGSDTEAFF.

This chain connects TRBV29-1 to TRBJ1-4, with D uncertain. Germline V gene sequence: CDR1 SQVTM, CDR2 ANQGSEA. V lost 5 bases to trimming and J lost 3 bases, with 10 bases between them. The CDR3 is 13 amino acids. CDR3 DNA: TGCAGCGTTCTCGGGGTACCTAATGAAAAACTGTTTTTT. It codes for CSVLGVPNEKLFF.

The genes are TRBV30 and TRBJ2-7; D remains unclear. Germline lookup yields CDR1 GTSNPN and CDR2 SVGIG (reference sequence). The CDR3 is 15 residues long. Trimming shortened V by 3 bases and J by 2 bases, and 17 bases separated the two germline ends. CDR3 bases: TGTGCCTGGAGGCCAAGACACCGGAGACCCTACGAGCAGTACTTC. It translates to CAWRPRHRRPYEQYF.

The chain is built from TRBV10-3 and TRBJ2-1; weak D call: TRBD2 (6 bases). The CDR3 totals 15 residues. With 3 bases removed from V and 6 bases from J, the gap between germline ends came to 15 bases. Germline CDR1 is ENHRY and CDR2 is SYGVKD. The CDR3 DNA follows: TGTGCCATCAGTGACTGGGAGGAATCGGGCAATGAGCAGTTCTTC. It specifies CAISDWEESGNEQFF.

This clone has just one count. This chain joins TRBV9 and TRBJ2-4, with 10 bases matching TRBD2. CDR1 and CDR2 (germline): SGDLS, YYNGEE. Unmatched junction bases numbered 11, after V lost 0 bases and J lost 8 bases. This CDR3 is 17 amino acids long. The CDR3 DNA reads TGTGCCAGCAGCGTAGAGGGAGGGGTAGCGGGAGGAGACATTCAGTACTTC. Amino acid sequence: CASSVEGGVAGGDIQYF.

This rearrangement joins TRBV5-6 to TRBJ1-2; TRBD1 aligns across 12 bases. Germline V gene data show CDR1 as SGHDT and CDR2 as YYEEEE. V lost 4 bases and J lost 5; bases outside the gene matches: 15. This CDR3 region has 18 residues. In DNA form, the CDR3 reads TGTGCCAGCAGCCCCGGGACAGGGGGCGTGATGGCTTGGTATGGCTACACCTTC. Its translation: CASSPGTGGVMAWYGYTF.

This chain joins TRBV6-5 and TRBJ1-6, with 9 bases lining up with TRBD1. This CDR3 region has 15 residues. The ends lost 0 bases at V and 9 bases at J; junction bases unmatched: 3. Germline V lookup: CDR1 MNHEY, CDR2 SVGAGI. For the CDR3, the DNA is TGTGCCAGCAGTTACTCGGGACAGGGCGGTTCACCCCTCCACTTT. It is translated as CASSYSGQGGSPLHF.